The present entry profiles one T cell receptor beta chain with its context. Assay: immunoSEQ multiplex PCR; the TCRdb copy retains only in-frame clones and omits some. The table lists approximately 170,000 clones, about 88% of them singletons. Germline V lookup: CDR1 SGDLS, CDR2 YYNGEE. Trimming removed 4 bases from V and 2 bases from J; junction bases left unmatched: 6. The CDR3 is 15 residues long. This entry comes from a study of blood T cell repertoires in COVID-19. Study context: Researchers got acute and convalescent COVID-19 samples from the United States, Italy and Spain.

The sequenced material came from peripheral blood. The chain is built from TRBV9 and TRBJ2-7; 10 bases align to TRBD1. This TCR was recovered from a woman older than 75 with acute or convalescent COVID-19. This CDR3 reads CASSLGTGAPYEQYF. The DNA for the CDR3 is TGTGCCAGCAGCCTCGGGACAGGGGCTCCCTACGAGCAGTACTTC. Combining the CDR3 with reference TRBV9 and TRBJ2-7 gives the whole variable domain DSGVTQTPKHLITATGQRVTLRCSPRSGDLSVYWYQQSLDQGLQFLIQYYNGEERAKGNILERFSAQQFPDLHSELNLSSLELGDSALYFCASSLGTGAPYEQYFGPGTRLTVT.